This section outlines one T cell receptor (beta chain) sequence together with its context. V dropped 4 bases and J dropped 7; count of bases not matched to a gene: 9. The CDR3 is made up of 15 amino acids. Looked up from germline, CDR1 is SNHLY and CDR2 is FYNNEI. The data were taken from a study of blood T cell repertoires in COVID-19. Per the original data handling: How many nucleated cells were present was estimated from reference gene primer amplification. Clones were sequenced by immunoSEQ multiplex PCR, and TCRdb holds only the in-frame ones, with some missing. V, J and clone size derive from that table, while D and trimming were established from the DNA sequence. The table lists 150,000 to 200,000 clones, about 89% of them singletons.

The chain has TRBV2 and TRBJ1-4; 7 positions agree with TRBD1. The material sequenced was peripheral blood. The receptor comes from a man aged 40-49 years with active or convalescent COVID-19. The CDR3 spells CASSAIGQASEKLFF. The CDR3 coding sequence is TGTGCCAGCAGTGCGATAGGACAGGCTAGTGAAAAACTGTTTTTT.